This TCR beta chain stems from a study of T cell responses to AZD1222 COVID-19 vaccine. Findings of the study overall: The CD4 TCRs associated with vaccination extended across spike and predominated at 160-218 and 743-854.

V dropped 4 bases and J dropped 1 base, with 24 bases sitting between them. The CDR3 covers 19 residues. Germline lookup yields CDR1 SGHRS and CDR2 YFSETQ. The data were produced by immunoSEQ multiplex PCR, yet TCRdb's version contains in-frame clones alone and is incomplete. The sample lists roughly 130,000 clones, roughly 90% seen once, with roughly 1.5% in the top ten. About this clone: Its matching antigen is unknown.

The chain uses TRBV5-1 and TRBJ1-3; D ambiguous. The specimen was peripheral blood, collected on day 0 of AZD1222 vaccination. The sequence derives from an adult in good health. CDR3 bases: TGCGCCAGCAGCGCTACCTTGCTCACCTTCCCCAGGTCTGGAAACACCATATATTTT. Translation gives CASSATLLTFPRSGNTIYF.